This T cell receptor (beta chain) stems from a study of cytomegalovirus exposure and HLA in healthy donors. About the study: An analysis done earlier identified more than 90 million unique TCR beta sequences from approximately 200 million T cells. Study-wide results and caveats: Later on, an analysis tied around 17,000 TCR beta sequences to HLA alleles at 0.05 false discovery rate.

This CDR3 spans 15 amino acids. Germline CDR1 and CDR2: LNHDA and SQIVND (reference sequence). The V gene lost 7 bases and the J gene lost 2 bases, with 14 bases spanning the gap. Use of 60 Vbeta and 13 Jbeta primers characterized the PCR. The repertoire was sequenced with immunoSEQ multiplex PCR; TCRdb's copy has only in-frame clones and lacks some. The sample consists of around 150,000 clones, 66% of them appearing once. Turning to this clone: Its antigen is not identified.

The sample taken for sequencing was PBMCs. This receptor was obtained from a human donor in good health. The rearrangement joins TRBV19 to TRBJ2-2; D might be TRBD1 (5 bases). In DNA, the CDR3 is TGTGCCAGTATAGCCCGTCAGGGTAACACCGGGGAGCTGTTTTTT. This codes for CASIARQGNTGELFF.